This TCR beta chain derives from a study of cytomegalovirus exposure and HLA in healthy donors. Generated by immunoSEQ multiplex PCR, the TCRdb table keeps only in-frame clones and is missing some. The sample lists some 150,000 clones, more than 85% occurring once. Germline V gene data show CDR1 as SGHRS and CDR2 as YFSETQ. This CDR3 spans 14 amino acids. Trimming left V 1 base short and J 2 bases short, with 8 bases between. Sample: PBMCs. This receptor was identified in a man between 18 and 35 years old in good health and CMV-seronegative. This chain connects TRBV5-1 to TRBJ2-3; D ambiguous. CDR3 nucleotides: TGCGCCAGCAGCTTGATGCAGGCCACAGATACGCAGTATTTT. It translates to CASSLMQATDTQYF.